The rows below give T cell receptor beta chains drawn from one sample of a study of T-cell memory formation after mild COVID-19. Via MiXCR, TCRdb re-called the 5' RACE reads, giving one row per CDR3 protein. The sample yields roughly 600,000 distinct CDR3 sequences, more than 15% seen once. The sample was PBMCs or a T cell subset sorted from them (not recorded which). The receptors stem from an adult woman who had mild COVID-19 (a few samples of this study predate the infection). Cell type and time point are not known. The CDR3 runs from the conserved cysteine through the conserved F or W. D genes are given only for firm matches. Where a row states a size, it is once, few, many or the class of an expanded clone; other rows omit it.

j_call: TRBJ2-7
cdr3_length: 15
clone_size: few
v_call: TRBV6-5
d_call: TRBD2
cdr3_nt: TGTGCCAGCAGCCAGTCGGCTAGCGGGGCGTACGAGCAGTACTTC
cdr3_aa: CASSQSASGAYEQYF

j_call: TRBJ1-2
cdr3_length: 15
clone_size: .
v_call: TRBV18
d_call: .
cdr3_nt: TGTGCCAGCTCGCCTACCGTGGACATGACCTATGGCTACACCTTC
cdr3_aa: CASSPTVDMTYGYTF

j_call: TRBJ2-7
cdr3_length: 14
clone_size: many
v_call: TRBV5-5
d_call: .
cdr3_nt: TGTGCCAGCAGCTTCGAAAGGACAATCTACGAGCAGTACTTC
cdr3_aa: CASSFERTIYEQYF

j_call: TRBJ2-7
cdr3_length: 15
clone_size: .
v_call: TRBV7-9
d_call: TRBD1
cdr3_nt: TGTGCCAGCAGCCCGCCGGACAGGGGTATGTACGAGCAGTACTTC
cdr3_aa: CASSPPDRGMYEQYF

j_call: TRBJ1-1
cdr3_length: 13
clone_size: .
v_call: TRBV7-7
d_call: .
cdr3_nt: TGTGCTAGCAGCGCCTCGGGGAACACTGAAGCTTTCTTT
cdr3_aa: CASSASGNTEAFF

j_call: TRBJ1-4
cdr3_length: 15
clone_size: .
v_call: TRBV6-5
d_call: .
cdr3_nt: TGTGCCAGCAGTTACTCGAATCGTCCCCACCAATACCTGTTTTTT
cdr3_aa: CASSYSNRPHQYLFF

j_call: TRBJ2-5
cdr3_length: 15
clone_size: many
v_call: TRBV7-2
d_call: .
cdr3_nt: TGTGCCAGCACCCGGCCGGCCGGCAACCAAGAGACCCAGTACTTC
cdr3_aa: CASTRPAGNQETQYF

j_call: TRBJ1-6
cdr3_length: 15
clone_size: .
v_call: TRBV7-2
d_call: .
cdr3_nt: TGTGCCAGCAGCACCACGGACGGACTCAATTCACCCCTCCACTTT
cdr3_aa: CASSTTDGLNSPLHF

j_call: TRBJ2-3
cdr3_length: 16
clone_size: .
v_call: TRBV12-3/TRBV12-4
d_call: TRBD2
cdr3_nt: TGTGCCAGCAGTTTTTCCCGCGGGGGGGGCACAGATACGCAGTATTTT
cdr3_aa: CASSFSRGGGTDTQYF

j_call: TRBJ1-4
cdr3_length: 15
clone_size: .
v_call: TRBV24-1
d_call: TRBD1
cdr3_nt: TGTGCCACCAGTGCCTCCGGGACAGGGAATGAAAAACTGTTTTTT
cdr3_aa: CATSASGTGNEKLFF

j_call: TRBJ2-1
cdr3_length: 16
clone_size: .
v_call: TRBV5-1
d_call: .
cdr3_nt: TGCGCCAGCAGCTTGGGTGATAGACAGGCTTACCATGAGCAGTTCTTC
cdr3_aa: CASSLGDRQAYHEQFF

j_call: TRBJ1-1
cdr3_length: 14
clone_size: many
v_call: TRBV27
d_call: .
cdr3_nt: TGTGCCAGCAGTTTGTCCAGCCTGAACACTGAAGCTTTCTTT
cdr3_aa: CASSLSSLNTEAFF

j_call: TRBJ2-1
cdr3_length: 18
clone_size: .
v_call: TRBV7-8
d_call: .
cdr3_nt: TGTGCCAGCAGCTTTCCCCCCCTCGGGCGGGATATGGTGAATGAGCAGTTCTTC
cdr3_aa: CASSFPPLGRDMVNEQFF

j_call: TRBJ2-7
cdr3_length: 14
clone_size: few
v_call: TRBV4-1
d_call: TRBD1
cdr3_nt: TGCGCCAGCAGCCAGAAGGGACAGCCTTACGAGCAGTACTTC
cdr3_aa: CASSQKGQPYEQYF

j_call: TRBJ1-4
cdr3_length: 16
clone_size: .
v_call: TRBV11-2
d_call: .
cdr3_nt: TGTGCCAGCAGCCCCTCGGGGGCAGGGCCGAGGGAAAAACTGTTTTTT
cdr3_aa: CASSPSGAGPREKLFF

j_call: TRBJ2-1
cdr3_length: 15
clone_size: .
v_call: TRBV28
d_call: TRBD2
cdr3_nt: TGTGCCAGCAGTTTCCGACTAGCGGGAAGACATGAGCAGTTCTTC
cdr3_aa: CASSFRLAGRHEQFF

j_call: TRBJ2-3
cdr3_length: 17
clone_size: once
v_call: TRBV7-9
d_call: .
cdr3_nt: TGTGCCAGCAGCCCTATGCTGACAGGTCCTAGCACAGATACGCAGTATTTT
cdr3_aa: CASSPMLTGPSTDTQYF

j_call: TRBJ2-7
cdr3_length: 15
clone_size: .
v_call: TRBV4-2
d_call: .
cdr3_nt: TGTGCCAGCAGCCAAGATCCGGGTCTCCTATACGAGCAGTACTTC
cdr3_aa: CASSQDPGLLYEQYF

j_call: TRBJ2-1
cdr3_length: 18
clone_size: few
v_call: TRBV7-2
d_call: TRBD2
cdr3_nt: TGTGCCAGCAGCGTCCCAGCCCAACTAGCGGGAGGATACAATGAGCAGTTCTTC
cdr3_aa: CASSVPAQLAGGYNEQFF

j_call: TRBJ1-4
cdr3_length: 17
clone_size: few
v_call: TRBV5-1
d_call: .
cdr3_nt: TGCGCCAGCAGCTTGTCAACAGGGAGGGCCATTAATGAAAAACTGTTTTTT
cdr3_aa: CASSLSTGRAINEKLFF

j_call: TRBJ1-2
cdr3_length: 15
clone_size: .
v_call: TRBV5-1
d_call: TRBD1
cdr3_nt: TGCGCCAGCAGCTCCGGACAGGGGGTCAGCAATGGCTACACCTTC
cdr3_aa: CASSSGQGVSNGYTF

j_call: TRBJ2-7
cdr3_length: 12
clone_size: .
v_call: TRBV28
d_call: .
cdr3_nt: TGTGCCACCAATGAGGTCTCCTACGAGCAGTACTTC
cdr3_aa: CATNEVSYEQYF

j_call: TRBJ2-3
cdr3_length: 15
clone_size: few
v_call: TRBV7-6
d_call: TRBD1
cdr3_nt: TGTGCCAGCACCCTTCAAGGGGGCCCTAGGAATACGCAGTATTTT
cdr3_aa: CASTLQGGPRNTQYF

j_call: TRBJ2-7
cdr3_length: 14
clone_size: .
v_call: TRBV7-9
d_call: .
cdr3_nt: TGTGCCAGCAGCCTGAGTAAGGGGAGGCACGAGCAGTACTTC
cdr3_aa: CASSLSKGRHEQYF

j_call: TRBJ2-2
cdr3_length: 16
clone_size: .
v_call: TRBV12-5
d_call: TRBD1
cdr3_nt: TGTGCTAGTGGTTTGACAACAGGGGGAAACACCGGGGAGCTGTTTTTT
cdr3_aa: CASGLTTGGNTGELFF

j_call: TRBJ1-2
cdr3_length: 15
clone_size: few
v_call: TRBV5-1
d_call: TRBD1
cdr3_nt: TGCGCCAGCAGCGTCATCACCGGGACAGATTATGGCTACACCTTC
cdr3_aa: CASSVITGTDYGYTF

j_call: TRBJ2-1
cdr3_length: 18
clone_size: few
v_call: TRBV12-3/TRBV12-4
d_call: TRBD2
cdr3_nt: TGTGCCAGCAGTTCCCCCCTCGTGGCTAGCGGCTCCTACAATGAGCAGTTCTTC
cdr3_aa: CASSSPLVASGSYNEQFF